Each of the 28 T cell receptor beta chains below was sequenced from the same sample in a study of blood T cell repertoires in COVID-19. Clones were sequenced by immunoSEQ multiplex PCR, and TCRdb holds only the in-frame ones, with some missing. The table includes approximately 200,000 clones, 70% to 85% detected once. Sequences were obtained from peripheral blood. The receptors stem from a woman in her forties or fifties with acute or convalescent COVID-19.

This clone was seen only a few times. The chain carries TRBV18 and TRBJ2-7; TRBD1 matches at 10 bases. Per the germline V gene, CDR1 is KGHSH and CDR2 is LQKENI. The V segment lost 3 bases and the J segment 2 bases; nucleotides outside the gene matches: 1. The CDR3 loop spans 14 amino acids. In DNA form, the CDR3 reads TGTGCCAGCTCACCCGGACAGGGGGCCTACGAGCAGTACTTC. It specifies CASSPGQGAYEQYF.

The chain combines TRBV9 with TRBJ1-5; tentatively, D is TRBD1 (5 bases). The V gene's germline CDR1 is SGDLS and CDR2 YYNGEE. The V and J ends lost 4 bases and 3 bases respectively, with 8 bases between them. CDR3 length equals 13 residues. CDR3 coding DNA: TGTGCCAGCAGCCCGGACACCAATCAGCCCCAGCATTTT. Its protein is CASSPDTNQPQHF. The full variable domain, rest sourced from reference TRBV9 and TRBJ1-5, is DSGVTQTPKHLITATGQRVTLRCSPRSGDLSVYWYQQSLDQGLQFLIQYYNGEERAKGNILERFSAQQFPDLHSELNLSSLELGDSALYFCASSPDTNQPQHFGDGTRLSIL.

This clone was counted only a few times. The genes are TRBV6-6 and TRBJ2-7, with D possibly matching TRBD1 (5 bases). CDR1 MNHNY and CDR2 SVGAGI come from the germline V gene (reference sequence). The length of the CDR3 is 17 residues. V was cut by 5 bases and J by 2 bases, with 22 bases left in between. The CDR3: CASSPDFRQRTTYEQYF. DNA for the CDR3: TGTGCCAGCAGTCCCGATTTTAGACAGAGGACGACCTACGAGCAGTACTTC.

The sample holds a few counts of this clone. V gene TRBV7-9 combines with J gene TRBJ2-7; 11 nucleotides line up with TRBD2. The CDR3 runs to 14 residues. Losses at the gene ends were 7 bases for V and 6 bases for J; bases not matched to a gene: 8. Germline loops: CDR1 SEHNR, CDR2 FQNEAQ (reference sequence). CDR3 in amino acids: CASTKTSGMGEQYF. The CDR3, as DNA: TGTGCCAGCACCAAGACTAGCGGGATGGGCGAGCAGTACTTC.

The chain couples TRBV3-1 (or the pseudogene TRBV3-2) to TRBJ1-3, with D possibly matching TRBD1 (5 bases). The CDR3 totals 15 residues. Trimming removed 0 bases at V and 0 bases at J, with 6 bases between. From germline, CDR1 is LGHDT and CDR2 YNNKEL (reference sequence). In nucleotides, the CDR3 is TGTGCCAGCAGCCAAGACAGGGTCTCTGGAAACACCATATATTTT. The encoded protein is CASSQDRVSGNTIYF.

J is TRBJ1-2 and V is TRBV6-5; 10 nucleotides line up with TRBD1. CDR3 length: 13 amino acids. V shed 10 bases and J 2 bases; nucleotides not matched to a gene: 4. Germline CDR1 is MNHEY and CDR2 is SVGAGI. The CDR3 DNA sequence: TGTGCCATTACGGGACAGGGGAACTATGGCTACACCTTC. This encodes CAITGQGNYGYTF.

This clone has a handful of counts. CDR3: CASSISGLAREQYF. The CDR3 bases are TGTGCCAGTAGTATAAGTGGACTAGCGCGGGAGCAGTACTTC. The chain carries TRBV19 and TRBJ2-7; 9 bases match TRBD2. Losses at the gene ends were 2 bases for V and 7 bases for J; bases not matched to a gene: 6. This CDR3 comprises 14 residues. Germline assignment: CDR1 LNHDA and CDR2 SQIVND (reference sequence).

The chain links TRBV2 to TRBJ2-2; a possible D gene is TRBD2 (6 bases). There are 16 residues in the CDR3. The germline V and J ends were trimmed by 5 bases and 2 bases, with 15 bases remaining between them. The germline V gene has CDR1 SNHLY and CDR2 FYNNEI. The CDR3 reads CASSLKLAFNTGELFF. As DNA, the CDR3 is TGTGCCAGCAGTCTTAAGCTAGCGTTCAACACCGGGGAGCTGTTTTTT.

This clone was observed a few times. The gene calls are TRBV18 and TRBJ2-2, with TRBD2 identical over 12 bases. Germline values: CDR1 KGHSH, CDR2 LQKENI. The CDR3 covers 18 residues. With 4 bases clipped from V and 2 bases from J, the junction kept 8 bases outside the gene matches. The CDR3 protein is CASSQQTSGGVNTGELFF. CDR3 DNA: TGTGCCAGCTCACAACAGACTAGCGGGGGCGTTAACACCGGGGAGCTGTTTTTT.

This chain uses TRBV10-1 with TRBJ2-7; no firm D call. The CDR3 loop spans 14 amino acids. CDR1 WNHNN and CDR2 SYGVQD come from the germline V gene (reference sequence). V was cut by 5 bases and J by 0 bases, with 11 bases left in between. The CDR3 here is CASSKSVSSYEQYF. In DNA form, the CDR3 reads TGCGCCAGCAGTAAGAGCGTGAGCTCCTACGAGCAGTACTTC.

The gene calls are TRBV15 and TRBJ2-1; D unresolved. V was pared by 0 bases and J by 7 bases, with 7 bases between. In germline, CDR1 is LNHNV, CDR2 YYDKDF (reference sequence). CDR3 size: 13 residues. In DNA form, the CDR3 reads TGTGCCACCAGCAGAGATCAGAGGAATGAGCAGTTCTTC. This codes for CATSRDQRNEQFF.

J is TRBJ2-6 and V is TRBV19, with D perhaps matching TRBD2 (5 bases). CDR1 and CDR2 from the germline V gene are LNHDA and SQIVND (reference sequence). CDR3 length: 15 amino acids. The V end lost 6 bases, the J end lost 2 bases, and 11 bases lay between the germline ends. The DNA of the CDR3 is TGTGCCAGTAGGGAGGACGGGGCTGGGGCCAACGTCCTGACTTTC. Translation: CASREDGAGANVLTF.

The chain's CDR3 is CASSQNRGLTEAFF. In DNA, the CDR3 is TGTGCCAGTAGCCAGAACAGGGGGCTCACTGAAGCTTTCTTT. V is TRBV19 and J is TRBJ1-1; 9 nucleotides line up with TRBD1. The ends lost 6 bases at V and 4 bases at J; junction bases unmatched: 6. Germline V gene sequence: CDR1 LNHDA, CDR2 SQIVND (reference sequence). The CDR3 extends over 14 amino acids.

The CDR3 sequence is CASSLRGRGTSGTNEQYF. In nucleotides, the CDR3 is TGTGCCAGCAGCCTACGCGGCCGAGGGACTAGCGGGACCAACGAGCAGTACTTC. This chain links TRBV16 with TRBJ2-7; 13 bases are shared with TRBD2. Germline assignment: CDR1 KGHSY and CDR2 FQNENV. The CDR3 has 18 amino acids. The ends lost 4 bases at V and 5 bases at J; junction bases unmatched: 14.

The chain has TRBV15 and TRBJ1-3; D gene unclear. The length of the CDR3 is 13 residues. Germline assignment: CDR1 LNHNV and CDR2 YYDKDF (reference sequence). The germline V and J ends were trimmed by 0 bases and 4 bases, with 4 bases remaining between them. The CDR3 DNA reads as TGTGCCACCAGCAGAGATCCGGGAAACACCATATATTTT. This translates into CATSRDPGNTIYF.

The V and J genes are TRBV6-6 and TRBJ1-1; 7 positions match TRBD1. The CDR3 has 12 amino acids. The junction had 2 bases not matched to a gene; V was cut back by 2 bases and J by 8 bases. CDR1 and CDR2 (germline): MNHNY, SVGAGI (reference sequence). The CDR3 loop is CASSYPTGEAFF. The CDR3 coding sequence is TGTGCCAGCAGTTACCCGACAGGGGAAGCTTTCTTT.

J is TRBJ2-7 and V is TRBV7-2; 10 bases fit TRBD1. CDR3 length: 15 amino acids. Trimming took 1 base from V and 4 from J; bases not matched to a gene: 4. Germline CDR1 SGHTA, CDR2 FQGNSA. This CDR3 is CASSLGGQGLYEQYF. In DNA form, the CDR3 reads TGTGCCAGCAGCTTAGGGGGACAGGGGTTATACGAGCAGTACTTC.

The chain joins TRBV19 to TRBJ1-2; D perhaps matches TRBD1 (5 bases). V lost 7 bases to trimming and J lost 0 bases, with 18 bases between them. This CDR3 has 16 residues. Germline-derived CDR1 and CDR2 are LNHDA and SQIVND (reference sequence). The CDR3 DNA sequence: TGTGCCAGTACCCCCGGGGGACTACATACTAACTATGGCTACACCTTC. This gives the protein CASTPGGLHTNYGYTF.

This chain uses TRBV6-1 with TRBJ1-1, with TRBD1 as a possible D gene (5 bases). The germline gives CDR1 MNHNS, CDR2 SASEGT. V was shortened by 0 bases and J by 4 bases, with 6 bases between the two germline ends. This CDR3 is 13 amino acids long. The CDR3 sequence is CASSEARGTEAFF. The CDR3 region has the DNA TGTGCCAGCAGTGAAGCAAGGGGCACTGAAGCTTTCTTT.

J is TRBJ1-1 and V is TRBV27; D is possibly TRBD1 (5 bases). V lost 4 bases and J lost 1, with 10 bases in between. Germline V lookup: CDR1 MNHEY, CDR2 SMNVEV (reference sequence). The CDR3 runs to 14 residues. The CDR3 coding sequence is TGTGCCAGCAGTTCCGGGCAGGGGAACACTGAAGCTTTCTTT. As protein: CASSSGQGNTEAFF.

The chain links TRBV6-5 to TRBJ2-7, with TRBD1 as a possible D gene (6 bases). Germline V gene sequence: CDR1 MNHEY, CDR2 SVGAGI. The CDR3 loop spans 14 amino acids. The V and J ends lost 7 bases and 5 bases respectively, with 18 bases between them. CDR3 in amino acids: CASTQVRGSDEQYF. The CDR3 DNA is TGTGCCAGCACCCAAGTCAGGGGCAGCGACGAGCAGTACTTC.

V and J are TRBV4-3 and TRBJ2-7; the D is unclear. The CDR3 spans 15 residues. The V end lost 0 bases, the J end lost 7 bases, and 16 bases lay between the germline ends. Germline loops: CDR1 LGHNA, CDR2 YSLEER. CDR3 loop: CASSQEAGTPFEQYF. CDR3 DNA sequence: TGCGCCAGCAGCCAAGAGGCAGGTACGCCGTTTGAGCAGTACTTC.

This rearrangement joins TRBV29-1 to TRBJ2-7, with TRBD1 matching 8 bases. The J segment lost 4 bases and the V segment lost 5 bases, leaving 13 bases of the junction unmatched. CDR1 is SQVTM and CDR2 is ANQGSEA in the germline V gene. CDR3 length: 15 amino acids. CDR3 residues: CSVSPRRTGRYEQYF. The CDR3 nucleotides read TGCAGCGTTTCTCCTCGGCGGACAGGGCGATACGAGCAGTACTTC.

The CDR3 DNA sequence: TGCAGTCTCGGAGCCTACGAGCAGTACTTC. As protein: CSLGAYEQYF. This chain joins TRBV20-1 and TRBJ2-7; D is ambiguous. CDR3 size: 10 residues. V was clipped by 8 bases and J by 2 bases, with 7 bases between them. CDR1 and CDR2 (germline): DFQATT, SNEGSKA (reference sequence).

This chain links TRBV10-3 with TRBJ1-3, with a weak D call TRBD1 (5 bases). This CDR3 has 18 residues. The germline V gene encodes CDR1 ENHRY and CDR2 SYGVKD. V lost 0 bases and J lost 4, with 19 bases in between. The CDR3 here is CAISESGGASSAGNTIYF. DNA for the CDR3: TGTGCCATCAGTGAGTCGGGCGGGGCGTCCTCCGCCGGAAACACCATATATTTT.

V is TRBV19 and J is TRBJ2-2, with a tentative D call TRBD2 (5 bases). V lost 6 bases and J 6 bases, leaving 11 bases between the germline ends. This CDR3 has 13 residues. Germline V gene sequence: CDR1 LNHDA, CDR2 SQIVND (reference sequence). The CDR3 reads CASRGVLPGELFF. The CDR3 DNA is TGTGCCAGTAGGGGAGTGTTACCCGGGGAGCTGTTTTTT. Full variable domain (outside the CDR3, taken from reference TRBV19 and TRBJ2-2): DGGITQSPKYLFRKEGQNVTLSCEQNLNHDAMYWYRQDPGQGLRLIYYSQIVNDFQKGDIAEGYSVSREKKESFPLTVTSAQKNPTAFYLCASRGVLPGELFFGEGSRLTVL.

Here the CDR3 DNA reads TGTGCCAGTAGTATAGGTGGACAGGGGAGTCAGCCCCAGCATTTT. Translation: CASSIGGQGSQPQHF. J is TRBJ1-5 and V is TRBV19; 9 positions match TRBD1. The CDR3 has 15 amino acids. Germline V gives CDR1 LNHDA, CDR2 SQIVND (reference sequence). V dropped 1 base and J dropped 6; count of bases not matched to a gene: 4.

The J gene is TRBJ1-1, the V gene TRBV12-3 or TRBV12-4; D remains unclear. The CDR3 has 13 amino acids. The V gene lost 7 bases and the J gene lost 1 base, with 10 bases spanning the gap. The CDR3, as DNA: TGTGCCAGCACCCCACGGAGGAACACTGAAGCTTTCTTT. Translating it yields CASTPRRNTEAFF.